A single sample is the source of the 10 T cell receptor beta chains below, sequenced in a study of blood T cell repertoires in COVID-19 (TCRdb year 2020). Libraries were made using the immunoSEQ multiplex PCR assay. The table comes from immuneACCESS by way of TCRdb, which keeps in-frame sequences with V and J called. Part of the clones is missing from these tables; in studies checked, under half for an unresolved V gene and the rest for unknown reasons. The sample table holds around 55,000 clones, of which 85% to 90% were seen once. About 1.5% of the sample rests with the top ten. What was sequenced was peripheral blood. Receptors were obtained from a man in his fifties or sixties with acute or convalescent COVID-19.

The CDR3 loop reads CASSYSGRGIDNEQFF. As DNA, the CDR3 is TGTGCCAGCAGTTACTCGGGGAGGGGAATCGACAATGAGCAGTTCTTC. This chain uses TRBV6-6 with TRBJ2-1; 7 bases are shared with TRBD2. CDR1 is MNHNY, CDR2 SVGAGI, per germline (reference sequence). The length of the CDR3 is 16 residues. V shed 0 bases, J shed 5 bases, and the junction held 7 bases outside the gene matches.

The genes are TRBV13 and TRBJ1-3; D gene ambiguous. This CDR3 spans 12 amino acids. CDR1 and CDR2 (germline): PRHDT, FYEKMQ (reference sequence). V lost 2 bases and J lost 8, with 7 bases in between. CDR3 in amino acids: CASSLPQDTIYF. The CDR3 DNA is TGTGCCAGCAGCTTACCCCAGGACACCATATATTTT.

This chain joins TRBV29-1 and TRBJ1-2; D is ambiguous. Per the germline V gene, CDR1 is SQVTM and CDR2 is ANQGSEA. CDR3 length equals 13 residues. V lost 6 bases and J 3 bases, leaving 14 bases between the germline ends. The chain's CDR3 is CSVYADTYYGYTF. DNA of the CDR3: TGCAGCGTCTACGCCGACACCTACTATGGCTACACCTTC.

The chain links TRBV27 to TRBJ1-6; 12 bases are a match to TRBD1. CDR1 is MNHEY and CDR2 is SMNVEV in the germline V gene (reference sequence). The length of the CDR3 is 15 residues. Trimming cost V 3 bases and J 10 bases; bases outside gene matches: 4. CDR3 sequence (DNA): TGTGCCAGCAGTTTGCCGGGACAGGGGGCGTCACCCCTCCACTTT. This encodes CASSLPGQGASPLHF.

The rearrangement joins TRBV6-2 or TRBV6-3 to TRBJ1-4, with TRBD1 as a possible D gene (5 bases). The CDR3 has 15 amino acids. From germline, CDR1 is MNHEY and CDR2 SVGEGT. Trimming stripped 2 bases from V and 5 bases from J, with 12 bases between. The CDR3 loop reads CASSYSGGTNEKLFF. CDR3 DNA sequence: TGTGCCAGCAGTTACAGCGGGGGGACCAATGAAAAACTGTTTTTT.

This rearrangement joins TRBV5-1 to TRBJ2-2, with 10 bases identical to TRBD1. The length of the CDR3 is 16 residues. Per the germline V gene, CDR1 is SGHRS and CDR2 is YFSETQ. V lost 6 bases to trimming and J lost 0 bases; unmatched junction nucleotides: 5. The DNA of the CDR3 is TGCGCCAGCACTGACAGGGGGCTCCCGAACACCGGGGAGCTGTTTTTT. Protein sequence: CASTDRGLPNTGELFF.

A single count supports this clone. This chain links TRBV9 with TRBJ2-5; D unresolved. CDR3 length: 14 amino acids. Germline V gene data show CDR1 as SGDLS and CDR2 as YYNGEE. Trimming cost V 5 bases and J 1 base, with 12 bases left between them. CDR3 residues: CASRAKSPQETQYF. The CDR3 nucleotides read TGTGCCAGCAGGGCCAAATCTCCCCAAGAGACCCAGTACTTC.

The chain employs TRBV14 and TRBJ2-5; the D gene is possibly TRBD2 (6 bases). CDR1 is SGHDN and CDR2 is FVKESK in the germline V gene. V shed 4 bases and J shed 6 bases, with 15 bases lying between them. CDR3 size: 14 residues. CDR3 region: CASSPRLGPKTQYF. CDR3 nucleotides: TGTGCCAGCAGCCCGAGACTAGGCCCCAAGACCCAGTACTTC.

The chain carries TRBV6-5 and TRBJ2-6; 7 bases match TRBD1. The CDR3 has 15 amino acids. The ends lost 6 bases at V and 2 bases at J; junction bases unmatched: 4. Germline CDR1 reads MNHEY; CDR2 reads SVGAGI. CDR3 residues: CASSRGQPGANVLTF. The CDR3 nucleotides read TGTGCCAGCAGCCGGGGACAGCCTGGGGCCAACGTCCTGACTTTC.

This clone was seen a single time. The chain joins TRBV19 to TRBJ2-5, with D possibly TRBD2 on 5 matching bases. The CDR3 contains 14 residues. V was trimmed by 5 bases and J by 3 bases, leaving 13 bases between them. CDR1 is LNHDA and CDR2 is SQIVND in the germline V gene (reference sequence). The CDR3 sequence is CASSVSGEKETQYF. CDR3 nucleotides: TGTGCCAGTAGTGTTTCCGGGGAAAAAGAGACCCAGTACTTC. Together with reference TRBV19 and TRBJ2-5, the CDR3 gives the full variable domain: DGGITQSPKYLFRKEGQNVTLSCEQNLNHDAMYWYRQDPGQGLRLIYYSQIVNDFQKGDIAEGYSVSREKKESFPLTVTSAQKNPTAFYLCASSVSGEKETQYFGPGTRLLVL.